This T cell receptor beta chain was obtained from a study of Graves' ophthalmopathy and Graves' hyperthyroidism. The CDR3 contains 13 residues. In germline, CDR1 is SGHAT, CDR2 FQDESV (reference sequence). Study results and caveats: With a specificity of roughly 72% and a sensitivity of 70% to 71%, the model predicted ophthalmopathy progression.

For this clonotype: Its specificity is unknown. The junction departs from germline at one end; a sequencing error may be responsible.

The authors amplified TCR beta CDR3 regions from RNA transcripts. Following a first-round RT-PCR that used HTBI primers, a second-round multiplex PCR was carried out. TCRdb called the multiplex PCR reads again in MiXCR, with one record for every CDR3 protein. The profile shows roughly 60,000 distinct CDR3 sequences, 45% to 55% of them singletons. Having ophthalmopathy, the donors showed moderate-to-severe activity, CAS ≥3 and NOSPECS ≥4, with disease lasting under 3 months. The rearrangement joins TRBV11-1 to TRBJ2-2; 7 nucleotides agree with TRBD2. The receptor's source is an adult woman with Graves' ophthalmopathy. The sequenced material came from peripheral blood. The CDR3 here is CGSGIGSTGELFF. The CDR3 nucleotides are TGTGGCAGCGGGATTGGGTCGACCGGGGAGCTGTTTTTT.